A single sample gave rise to the 4 T cell receptor beta chains below, sequenced in a study of CD8+CD57+ T cells in acquired aplastic anemia. Template material for TCR beta VDJ and CDR3 profiling consisted of genomic DNA. TCRdb reanalysed the reads using MiXCR and keeps one entry per CDR3 protein. The data show around 200,000 distinct CDR3 sequences, with around half seen just once and around 8.8% held by the top ten. Patients sequenced had flow cytometry evidence of CD8+CD57+ cell expansion. The sample taken for sequencing was sorted CD4+, CD8+, or CD8+CD57+ T cells (not recorded which) from PBMCs. The receptors here all came from a human donor with aplastic anemia.

In the case of this clonotype: At one end, the junction sequence differs from germline, possibly due to a read error. V usage is TRBV2 and J usage is TRBJ1-2, with D perhaps matching TRBD1 (5 bases). CDR1 and CDR2 (germline): SNHLY, FYNNEI. This CDR3 comprises 16 residues. This CDR3 reads CASSQGTPGVGYGCTF. The CDR3 DNA is TGTGCCAGCAGCCAAGGGACTCCGGGGGTAGGCTATGGCTGCACCTTC.

The V gene is TRBV10-1, the J gene TRBJ2-5; D unresolved. The CDR3 is 15 amino acids. From germline, CDR1 is WNHNN and CDR2 SYGVQD (reference sequence). V gave up 2 bases and J gave up 0 bases, with 10 bases separating them. The CDR3 sequence: CASSERVGYQETQYF. In DNA, the CDR3 is TGCGCCAGCAGTGAGAGGGTAGGGTACCAAGAGACCCAGTACTTC.

This clonotype occurred many times. The chain links TRBV11-2 to TRBJ2-7, with 13 bases aligning to TRBD2. The CDR3 is 17 amino acids. J lost 2 bases, V lost 1 base, and 5 bases had no gene match. Germline V gene sequence: CDR1 SGHAT, CDR2 FQNNGV. CDR3 in amino acids: CASSLVRTSGSTYEQYF. The CDR3 nucleotides are TGTGCCAGCAGCTTAGTGAGGACTAGCGGGAGTACCTACGAGCAGTACTTC. The complete variable domain, with remaining parts taken from reference TRBV11-2 and TRBJ2-7, reads EAGVAQSPRYKIIEKRQSVAFWCNPISGHATLYWYQQILGQGPKLLIQFQNNGVVDDSQLPKDRFSAERLKGVDSTLKIQPAKLEDSAVYLCASSLVRTSGSTYEQYFGPGTRLTVT.

The chain combines TRBV19 with TRBJ2-1; no firm D call. Germline values: CDR1 LNHDA, CDR2 SQIVND (reference sequence). V was trimmed by 4 bases and J by 3 bases, leaving 13 bases between them. The CDR3 runs 15 residues. CDR3 DNA sequence: TGTGCCAGTAGTAACCCCAACTTGAACTACAATGAGCAGTTCTTC. Protein sequence: CASSNPNLNYNEQFF.